This T cell receptor (beta chain) is from a study of CXCR3-negative and CXCR3-positive naive CD8 T cells. Findings of the study overall: Diversity in memory CD8+ cells fell much lower than the comparably high levels seen in both naive subsets. Naive cells with CXCR3 showed TRB CDR3s that were more hydrophobic than those in CXCR3-negative naive cells. TRB CDR3 properties served as the basis for inferring TCR strength, and surface CD5 was comparable between naive subsets.

In triplicate, each CD8+ T cell subset was sorted at fewer than 350,000 cells per replicate. CD45RO-CCR7+CD27+CD95- characterized naive CD8+ T cells. In the case of this clonotype: What it recognizes is unknown.

The TRB cDNA libraries were prepared by 5' RACE with UMI labels. One entry per CDR3 protein, without DNA, is what TCRdb gives after re-calling the 5' RACE reads. The table gives about 84,000 distinct CDR3 sequences; the top ten clones make up 0.55% to 0.7% of it. The CDR3 totals 12 residues. V is TRBV12-3 or TRBV12-4 and J is TRBJ2-7. The material sequenced was naive CXCR3+ CD8+ T cells from blood. Subset given: CD45RO-CCR7+CD27+CD95- naive CD8+ T cells expressing CXCR3 (TNR3+). The sequence was obtained from a human donor in good health. Some clones in this sample may be carry-over from other donors' samples. The CDR3 loop is CASSVVSYEQYF.